This entry lists 2 T cell receptor beta chains sequenced from one sample in a study of T cell repertoires in cytomegalovirus infection. For these receptors, no antigen is known. TCRdb ran MiXCR on the reads and lists one entry per CDR3 protein. The table has nearly 70,000 distinct CDR3 sequences, around 21% seen once; the top ten hold 79%. Sequences were obtained from PBMCs, sequenced either directly or after in vitro stimulation (not recorded which). The source of these receptors is a human donor in good health (CMV status not recorded). Some clones in this sample may be carry-over from other donors' samples.

This chain joins TRBV11-2 and TRBJ2-1, with D possibly being TRBD1 or TRBD2 (6 bases each). V lost 5 bases and J lost 10, with 12 bases in between. Germline V gene lookup returns CDR1 SGHAT and CDR2 FQNNGV. This CDR3 is 12 amino acids long. CDR3 residues: CASSRGLAEQFF. The CDR3 coding sequence is TGTGCCAGCAGCCGGGGGCTAGCGGAGCAGTTCTTC. The complete variable domain, with remaining parts taken from reference TRBV11-2 and TRBJ2-1, reads EAGVAQSPRYKIIEKRQSVAFWCNPISGHATLYWYQQILGQGPKLLIQFQNNGVVDDSQLPKDRFSAERLKGVDSTLKIQPAKLEDSAVYLCASSRGLAEQFFGPGTRLTVL.

This clonotype was seen more than once but under ten times. The J gene is TRBJ2-7, the V gene TRBV10-3, with TRBD2 matching 11 bases. Germline trimming cut 3 bases from V and 5 bases from J; bases unmatched to any gene: 9. This CDR3 is 16 amino acids long. Per the germline V gene, CDR1 is ENHRY and CDR2 is SYGVKD. The CDR3 DNA reads as TGTGCCATCAGTGACTTTACTAGCGGGAGTGACAACGAGCAGTACTTC. It encodes CAISDFTSGSDNEQYF.